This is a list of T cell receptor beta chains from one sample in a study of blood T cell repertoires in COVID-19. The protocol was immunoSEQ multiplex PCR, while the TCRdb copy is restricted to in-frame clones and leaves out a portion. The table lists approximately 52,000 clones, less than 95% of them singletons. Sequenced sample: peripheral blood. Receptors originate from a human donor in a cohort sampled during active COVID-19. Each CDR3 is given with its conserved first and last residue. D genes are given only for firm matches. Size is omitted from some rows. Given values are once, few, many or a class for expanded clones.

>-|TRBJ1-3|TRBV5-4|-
TGTGCCAGCAGCCCCAAACAGGGAGTAGGTGGAAACACCATATATTTT
CASSPKQGVGGNTIYF
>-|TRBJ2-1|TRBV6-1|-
TGTGCCAGCAGTGACCAACCCCGAGGGCGGAGCAATGAGCAGTTCTTC
CASSDQPRGRSNEQFF
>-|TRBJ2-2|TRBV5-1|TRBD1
TGCGCCAGCAGCCTTGGCCTGGCGGGACAGGGGGTTGGGACCGGGGAGCTGTTTTTT
CASSLGLAGQGVGTGELFF
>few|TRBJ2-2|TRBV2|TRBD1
TGTGCCAGCACCGGGACAGGGGGAAAGACCGGGGAGCTGTTTTTT
CASTGTGGKTGELFF
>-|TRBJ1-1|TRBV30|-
TGTGCCTGGAGTGGGGGGGGCTTGAACACTGAAGCTTTCTTT
CAWSGGGLNTEAFF
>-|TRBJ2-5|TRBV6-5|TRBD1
TGTGCCAGCAGTAACGACAGGGGGATACAAGAGACCCAGTACTTC
CASSNDRGIQETQYF
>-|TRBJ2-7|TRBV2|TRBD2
TGTGCCAGCAGACGGGGACTAGCTGCAAGCTCCTACGAGCAGTACTTC
CASRRGLAASSYEQYF
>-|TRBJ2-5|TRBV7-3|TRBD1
TGTGCCAGCAGCTCGACAGGGGGACAAGAGACCCAGTACTTC
CASSSTGGQETQYF
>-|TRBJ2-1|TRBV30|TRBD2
TGTGCCTTATTTAGCGGGATTAATGAGCAGTTCTTC
CALFSGINEQFF
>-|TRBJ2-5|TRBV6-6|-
TGTGCCACTGAACTGGGGCCTCAGAAAGAGACCCAGTACTTC
CATELGPQKETQYF
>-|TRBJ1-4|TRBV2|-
TGTGCCAGCAGGGGCAGCTCTGAAAAACTGTTTTTT
CASRGSSEKLFF
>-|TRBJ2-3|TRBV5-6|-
TGTGCCAGCAGCTTGGCCTCCACAGATACGCAGTATTTT
CASSLASTDTQYF
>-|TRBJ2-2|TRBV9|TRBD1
TGTGCCAGCAGCTTCCGACAGGGTGGAGGCACCGGGGAGCTGTTTTTT
CASSFRQGGGTGELFF
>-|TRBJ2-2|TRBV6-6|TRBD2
TGTGCCAGCAGCCCCCCAGCGGGAGGACGAACCGGGGAGCTGTTTTTT
CASSPPAGGRTGELFF
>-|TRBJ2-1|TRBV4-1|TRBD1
TGCGCCAGCAGCCCAACAGTTCGACAGGGGGCGGGGAATGAGCAGTTCTTC
CASSPTVRQGAGNEQFF
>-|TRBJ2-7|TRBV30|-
TGTGCCTGGGGTCGCGGCGGGATAGTAGATGAGCAGTACTTC
CAWGRGGIVDEQYF
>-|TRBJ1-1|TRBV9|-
TGTGCCAGCAGCGCATCGGGACCCCGGGAGGGCCCTGAAGCTTTCTTT
CASSASGPREGPEAFF
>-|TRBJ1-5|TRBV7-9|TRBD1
TGTGCCAACTCCGGGACAGGGTCACCAGGTGGCAATCAGCCCCAGCATTTT
CANSGTGSPGGNQPQHF
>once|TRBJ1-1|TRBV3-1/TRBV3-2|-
TGTGCCAGCAGCGTACACTCAAGACTCGGCACTGAAGCTTTCTTT
CASSVHSRLGTEAFF
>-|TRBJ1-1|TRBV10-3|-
TGTGCCACCACAATTGGCACTGAAGCTTTCTTT
CATTIGTEAFF
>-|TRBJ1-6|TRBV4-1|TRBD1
TGCGCCAGCAGCCAAGAGGGGACAGGGTATTCACCCCTCCACTTT
CASSQEGTGYSPLHF
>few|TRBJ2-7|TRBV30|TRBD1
TGTGCCTACCAAGGCAAAGACAGGGGGGTCGACGAGCAGTACTTC
CAYQGKDRGVDEQYF
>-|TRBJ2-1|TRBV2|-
TGTGCCAGCACCGACAGGCCTCTGCAGTTCTTC
CASTDRPLQFF
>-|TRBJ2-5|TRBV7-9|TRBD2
TGTGCCAGCAGCCCGGGACTAGCTCTGGAGACCCAGTACTTC
CASSPGLALETQYF
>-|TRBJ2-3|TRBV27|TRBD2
TGTGCCAGCCACCTGGGGGTCGGGACTAGCCGCACAGATACGCAGTATTTT
CASHLGVGTSRTDTQYF
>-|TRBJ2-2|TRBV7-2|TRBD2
TGTGCCAGCAGCCCCCGGACTAGCGCCGGGGAGCTGTTTTTT
CASSPRTSAGELFF
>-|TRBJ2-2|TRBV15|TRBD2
TGTGCCACCAGCGACCCGACTAGCGGGAACACCGGGGAGCTGTTTTTT
CATSDPTSGNTGELFF
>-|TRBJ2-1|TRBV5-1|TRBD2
TGCGCCAGCAGCTTGGCACTGCGGGAGGTCGATGAGCAGTTCTTC
CASSLALREVDEQFF
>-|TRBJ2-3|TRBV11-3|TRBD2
TGTGCCAGCAGCTTAAGGACTAGCGGGACAGATACGCAGTATTTT
CASSLRTSGTDTQYF
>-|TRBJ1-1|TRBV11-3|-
TGTGCCAGCAGCTCCCAGACAGGCACTGAAGCTTTCTTT
CASSSQTGTEAFF
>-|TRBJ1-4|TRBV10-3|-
TGTGCCATCAGTGAGGCGGGAAATGAAAAACTGTTTTTT
CAISEAGNEKLFF
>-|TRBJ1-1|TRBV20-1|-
TGCAGTGCTAGAGATCCAATCGTGCGGTTCTTT
CSARDPIVRFF
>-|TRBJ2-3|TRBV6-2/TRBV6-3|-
TGTGCCAGCAGTTATTCCGGGAATACGCAGTATTTT
CASSYSGNTQYF
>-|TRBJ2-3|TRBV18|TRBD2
TGTGCCAGCTCTCACCTTTCCGGGACTAGCGGGAGAGGAGATACGCAGTATTTT
CASSHLSGTSGRGDTQYF
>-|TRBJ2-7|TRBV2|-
TGTGCCAGCACCGACGGACAGTTTGAGCAGTACTTC
CASTDGQFEQYF
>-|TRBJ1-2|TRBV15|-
TGTGCCACCAGCATTCAGTTAACTAACTATGGCTACACCTTC
CATSIQLTNYGYTF
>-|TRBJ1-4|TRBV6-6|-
TGTGCCAGCAGCCCGGACAAGGTTGCAGAAAAACTGTTTTTT
CASSPDKVAEKLFF
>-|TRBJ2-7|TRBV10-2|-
TGCGCCAGCAGTGAGTCGGGGAGCGGCTCCTACGAGCAGTACTTC
CASSESGSGSYEQYF
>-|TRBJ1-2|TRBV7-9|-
TGTGCCAGCAGCTTAGATAGGGAGAGGGATGGCTACACCTTC
CASSLDRERDGYTF
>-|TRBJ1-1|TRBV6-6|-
TGTGCCAGCAGTTACTCGATAATATCTCTCCAGACTGAAGCTTTCTTT
CASSYSIISLQTEAFF
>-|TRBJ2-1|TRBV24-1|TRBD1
TGTGCCACCAGTGATTCCCTCACAGGGGGAAGGAGGAATGAGCAGTTCTTC
CATSDSLTGGRRNEQFF
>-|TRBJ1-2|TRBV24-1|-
TGTGCCACCAGTGAATTTACTCCGGGACAAGACAGCCTAGTTAACTATGGCTACACCTTC
CATSEFTPGQDSLVNYGYTF
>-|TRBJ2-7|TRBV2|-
TGTGCCACCCGAATGTGGGGGACTCCAACCGACGAGCAGTACTTC
CATRMWGTPTDEQYF
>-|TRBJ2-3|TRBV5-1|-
TGCGCCAGCAGCTTGGCGGCAGGGAACACAGATACGCAGTATTTT
CASSLAAGNTDTQYF
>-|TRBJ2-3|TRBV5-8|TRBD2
TGTGCCAGCAGCTTACTAGCGGGCTACACAGATACGCAGTATTTT
CASSLLAGYTDTQYF
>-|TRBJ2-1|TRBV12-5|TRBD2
TGTGCTAGTGGTGTTGGAGCTAGCGGCGGTCAGTTCTTC
CASGVGASGGQFF
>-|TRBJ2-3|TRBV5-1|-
TGCGCCAGCAGCTTGGGCTCCGGCGGGAGCACAGATACGCAGTATTTT
CASSLGSGGSTDTQYF
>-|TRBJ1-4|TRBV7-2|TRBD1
TGTGCCAGCAGCACTCGGGACAGGGGGCGGACTAATGAAAAACTGTTTTTT
CASSTRDRGRTNEKLFF
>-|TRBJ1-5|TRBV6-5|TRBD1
TGTGCCAGCAGACTACAGGGGTTCGGTCAGCCCCAGCATTTT
CASRLQGFGQPQHF
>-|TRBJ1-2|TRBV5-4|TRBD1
TGTGCCAGCAGCCCACCTGGGACAGACTATGGCTACACCTTC
CASSPPGTDYGYTF
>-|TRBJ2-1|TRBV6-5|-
TGTGCCAGCAGTTACGGGAGAGCCTACAATGAGCAGTTCTTC
CASSYGRAYNEQFF
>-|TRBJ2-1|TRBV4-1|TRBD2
TGCGCCAGCAGCCGGCAGCTCGGGACTAGCGGGAGTACTGAGCAGTTCTTC
CASSRQLGTSGSTEQFF
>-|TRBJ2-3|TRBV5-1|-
TGCGCCAGCAGCTTGGAGTGGAGGGATACGCAGTATTTT
CASSLEWRDTQYF
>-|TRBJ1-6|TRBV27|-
TGTGCCAGCAGGGGACTTTGGAATTCACCCCTCCACTTT
CASRGLWNSPLHF
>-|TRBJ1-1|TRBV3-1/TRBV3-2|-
TGTGCCAGCAGCATAGGGGGATTGGAAGCTTTCTTT
CASSIGGLEAFF
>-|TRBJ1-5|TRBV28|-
TGTGCCAGCAGGTTACTTACCGAACAGGGACCTTGGGGTCAGCCCCAGCATTTT
CASRLLTEQGPWGQPQHF
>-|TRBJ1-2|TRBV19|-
TGTGCCAGTAGTATACGGCAGGGGAGTGGCTACACCTTC
CASSIRQGSGYTF